This T cell receptor (beta chain) stems from a study of cytomegalovirus exposure and HLA in healthy donors (dated by TCRdb to the late 2010s). Regarding the study in general: An earlier analysis of several hundred of the donors reported roughly 270 Gb of sequence data and 120 million or so unique TCR beta sequences from approximately 180 million T cells. An early release covering over 500 HLA-typed donors comprised roughly 300 gigabases of sequencing data and tens of millions of unique TCR sequences. Of the roughly 400 genotyped donors, 81% were placed in the genetic ancestry cluster associated with self-reported Caucasian donors. The study was designed to test whether signatures of past pathogen exposure could be identified by cataloging public T cell receptors. The study profiled the T cell repertoires of approximately 700 subjects by immunosequencing and related them to cytomegalovirus serostatus. Along with the 666-subject first cohort, a separate validation cohort of 120 different subjects was used. To predict cytomegalovirus infection status, the study brought together high-throughput TCR immunosequencing, statistical association of individual TCRs with disease status, and machine learning. A later analysis re-analyzed previously published TCR beta repertoires from 666 donors and added high-resolution HLA genotyping to study TCR occurrence patterns. In the later analysis, no new phenotypic data were used to find candidate immune exposures; instead, reliance was placed on TCR beta sequences and their occurrence across donors. In an earlier analysis of roughly 580 of the donors, high-throughput TCR beta sequencing was used to judge whether each TCR beta V gene segment behaved as functional or pseudogenic. Donor age, sex, ethnicity and CMV serostatus were collected together with the repertoire data. A later genetic analysis used genome-wide SNP genotypes for about 55% of the 666 donors, treating that subset as a discovery cohort. All discovery cohort repertoires had been generated using a single sequencing platform. Both class I and class II loci were covered by HLA typing, at four-digit resolution. The number of typed donors differed by locus: roughly 629-640 for A, B, C, DRB1 and DQB1; some 500 for DQA1; roughly 600 for DPA1; and some 450 for DPB1. Four to six DR-DQ haplotypes were handled as single units for association and clustering, since linkage in the cohort was strong. On average, around 200,000 unique TCR beta nucleotide sequences were sequenced per donor among roughly 430 genotyped donors of the cohort, with roughly 18% of those sequences being non-productive.

Points on this clone: Its cognate antigen has yet to be identified. No much larger clone is present one base from it, and per-base qualities are unavailable.

Beyond this particular receptor, the publication reports: In a later analysis, the rate of TCR association differed among HLA loci, with DRB1 alleles having the most associated TCRs and HLA-C alleles having the fewest. Presence/absence analyses assumed roughly uniform sequencing depth across donors, an assumption that may not hold. Several of the top co-occurrence clusters appeared to be linked to parvovirus B19, influenza, CMV and Epstein-Barr virus, according to a later analysis. In this cohort, only TCR beta chains were sequenced, and detectable features were limited by the absence of alpha or paired-chain data. Because some donors lacked HLA typing at each locus, the association tests relied only on the typed subset. Correlated functional status among segregating V segments might be attributable to linkage disequilibrium, but an unknown experimental factor could not be ruled out. In a later analysis, HLA-associated TCR beta chains were found to be more clonally expanded and to have lower generation probabilities than equally common non-associated chains. The authors suggested that the approach could potentially be extended to other disease states and immunological phenotypes. A group of highly shared sequence variants was considered likely to be a technical artifact of the sequencing pipeline. An association between a missense DCLRE1C variant and V-gene and J-gene trimming of TCR beta chains was found in a later genetic analysis and replicated in an independent cohort. The 87-base-pair reads could not distinguish some IMGT-functional V segments, including TRBV6-2 and TRBV6-3, so those segments were excluded. About 17 rarely observed V segments, including chromosome 9 orphons, were excluded from the earlier analysis of almost 600 of the donors because counts were too low. In an earlier analysis of about 600 of the donors, most TCR beta V segments appeared in productive rearrangements about 90% or about 30% of the time, broadly matching IMGT annotations. Specific HLA alleles were associated with over 15,000 TCR beta sequences at a false discovery rate of 0.05 in a later analysis. Assigning TCR associations to individual alleles was difficult when HLA alleles, especially DR and DQ, strongly co-occurred. Three of the identified cytomegalovirus-associated TCR beta chains were confirmed in vitro to be specific for cytomegalovirus antigens. Most CMV-associated TCR beta chains appeared to be HLA-restricted in a later analysis, and the HLA associations seemed to be driven largely by CMV exposure. A further reported finding was that TCR beta sequences accurately predicted the HLA-A and HLA-B alleles for most subjects in the first cohort. Cytomegalovirus status was reported to be diagnosed by the classifier with high specificity and sensitivity in both the original and validation cohorts. In the study, 164 TCR beta chains were listed as associated with cytomegalovirus. Most TCR sequences were observed very rarely across donors, whereas some public TCRs were present in many individuals. The only immune exposure information available for the cohort was CMV serostatus. Compared with the 666-donor mean, donors in an Asian-associated ancestry cluster had fewer N-insertions in productive TCRs, according to a later genetic analysis.

The library was built by means of the immunoSEQ multiplex PCR assay. The multiplex PCR relied on a mix of 60 forward primers for TCR Vbeta segments and 13 reverse primers for TCR Jbeta segments. A multiplex PCR assay on genomic DNA amplified the CDR3 region of rearranged TCR beta genes. The Illumina HiSeq System was used to sequence the amplified TCR beta libraries as 87-base-pair reads. Per the source publication's procedure: In a later analysis, 70 million to 95 million unique TCR beta chains were counted across the roughly 610 repertoires, and roughly 11 million of these chains were shared by at least two donors. To remove PCR and sequencing errors, raw reads were error-corrected and collapsed into unique sequences using a nearest-neighbor algorithm that merged closely related sequences. To assign V, D and J gene segments, CDR3 sequences were aligned to IMGT reference sequences. For a sequence to be retained, a match of at least six nucleotides to both a V gene segment and a J gene segment was required. Rearrangements were called productive when the CDR3 lacked stop codons and stayed in frame with V and J; all others were non-productive. CDR3 was defined according to IMGT convention as the region running from the second conserved V-encoded cysteine to the conserved J-encoded phenylalanine. The earlier analysis of about 570 of the donors excluded any sequence lacking an unambiguous match to a single V gene segment. In an earlier analysis of around 590 of the donors, a V segment was called functional when productive rearrangements were above 56.7%, and segregating when the standard deviation between donors exceeded 5%. A statistical classification framework was built to diagnose cytomegalovirus status from the catalog of TCR beta chain sequences. V and J gene assignment, in a later analysis, came from comparing TCR nucleotide sequences with IMGT/GENE-DB human TR gene sequences. The TCRdist pipeline was used in a later analysis to assign CDR3 sequences and most-parsimonious VDJ recombination scenarios. In a later analysis, each TCR beta chain was defined by its CDR3 amino acid sequence together with its V-gene family, and reads without a unique V-gene family were excluded. To address suspected cross-contamination and a sequencing artifact, a later analysis removed 592 highly shared, low-generation-probability nucleotide sequences. For each public chain, a later analysis derived a clonal expansion index from normalized ranks of inferred template counts within each repertoire. Generation probabilities in a later analysis came from a VDJ recombination model fitted to out-of-frame rearrangements, and those results were checked against IGoR. Hypergeometric tests were used in a later analysis to score TCR-TCR, TCR-HLA and TCR-CMV co-occurrence, with a repertoire-size bias correction applied to the TCR pairs. To estimate false discovery rates, a later analysis permuted the HLA or CMV assignments 20 times. In a later analysis, co-occurring TCRs were grouped with DBSCAN, and TCRdist sequence similarity was added when clustering was performed within HLA-allele-positive subsets. Repertoires with fewer than 30,000 or more than 120,000 public chains, plus five repertoires with anomalous nucleotide sharing, were excluded from co-occurrence clustering. TCRdb obtained this table from immuneACCESS and retained in-frame rearrangements with V and J assigned. These tables miss some clones; where compared with another copy, unresolved V genes account for less than half of the shortfall, and the remainder is unexplained. V and J calls and clone size are copied from that table; D and trimming were computed from the DNA. Within this sample are nearly 110,000 clones, with roughly 77% of them counted one time only. The ten top clones hold more than 2% of the sample.

The cohort was made up of approximately 700 healthy bone marrow donors. At the time of sampling, all cohort members were nominally healthy, though unrecorded immune exposures were likely present. The donor was CMV seronegative and was included in the group of several hundred seronegative cohort members. Every donor gave a peripheral blood sample, and the peripheral blood mononuclear cells from that sample were used for TCR beta sequencing. The Qiagen DNeasy Blood Extraction Kit was used to extract genomic DNA from the blood cell samples. V is cut back by 5 bases and J by 3 bases, with 7 bases in the junction unmatched. Taken from the germline V gene, the CDR1 and CDR2 loops are MNHNS and SASEGT. The CDR3 sequence holds 15 residues, the cysteine and phenylalanine included. The entry retains the CDR3 DNA only, 45 bases that are in frame from base 1.

The specimen sequenced was PBMCs. This clonotype was obtained from a man aged 35 to 55 in good health and CMV-seronegative. The chain uses TRBV6-1 and TRBJ2-7, and TRBD1 matches 10 of the central bases. The CDR3 is CASSPDRGLLYEQYF. The nucleotide sequence is TGTGCCAGCAGTCCCGACAGGGGGCTGCTCTACGAGCAGTACTTC.